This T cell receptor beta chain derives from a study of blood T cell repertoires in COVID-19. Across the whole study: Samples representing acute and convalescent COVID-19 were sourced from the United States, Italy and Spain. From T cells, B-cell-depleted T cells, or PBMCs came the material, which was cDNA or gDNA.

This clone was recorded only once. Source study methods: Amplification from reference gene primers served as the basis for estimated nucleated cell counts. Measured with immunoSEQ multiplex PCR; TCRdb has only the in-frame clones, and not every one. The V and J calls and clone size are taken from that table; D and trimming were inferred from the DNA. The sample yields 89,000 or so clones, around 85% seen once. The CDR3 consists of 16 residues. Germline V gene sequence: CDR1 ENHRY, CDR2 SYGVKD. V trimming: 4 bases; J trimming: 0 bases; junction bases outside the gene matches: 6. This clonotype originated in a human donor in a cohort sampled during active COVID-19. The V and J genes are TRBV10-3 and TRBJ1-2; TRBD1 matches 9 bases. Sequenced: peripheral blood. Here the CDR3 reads CAISVGQGGPNYGYTF. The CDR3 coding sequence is TGTGCCATCAGTGTGGGACAGGGAGGGCCTAACTATGGCTACACCTTC.